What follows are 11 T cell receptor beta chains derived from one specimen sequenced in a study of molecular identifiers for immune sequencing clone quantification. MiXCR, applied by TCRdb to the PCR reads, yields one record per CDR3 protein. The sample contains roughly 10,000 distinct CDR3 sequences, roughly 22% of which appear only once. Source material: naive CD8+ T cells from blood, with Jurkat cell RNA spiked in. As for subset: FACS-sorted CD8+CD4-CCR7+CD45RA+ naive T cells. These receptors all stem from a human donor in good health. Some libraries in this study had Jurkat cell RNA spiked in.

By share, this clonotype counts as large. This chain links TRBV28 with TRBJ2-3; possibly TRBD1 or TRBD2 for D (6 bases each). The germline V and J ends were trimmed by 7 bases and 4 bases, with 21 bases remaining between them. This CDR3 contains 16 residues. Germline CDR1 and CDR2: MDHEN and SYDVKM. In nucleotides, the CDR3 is TGTGCCAGCATTCCCGTCGGGGGCGTCCGTGCAGATACGCAGTATTTT. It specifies CASIPVGGVRADTQYF.

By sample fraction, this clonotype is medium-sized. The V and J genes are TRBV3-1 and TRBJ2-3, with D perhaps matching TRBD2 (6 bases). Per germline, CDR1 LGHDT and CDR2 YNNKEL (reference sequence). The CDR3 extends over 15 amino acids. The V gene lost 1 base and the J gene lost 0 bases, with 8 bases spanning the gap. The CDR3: CASSQGEVSTDTQYF. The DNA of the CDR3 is TGTGCCAGCAGCCAAGGGGAGGTTAGCACAGATACGCAGTATTTT.

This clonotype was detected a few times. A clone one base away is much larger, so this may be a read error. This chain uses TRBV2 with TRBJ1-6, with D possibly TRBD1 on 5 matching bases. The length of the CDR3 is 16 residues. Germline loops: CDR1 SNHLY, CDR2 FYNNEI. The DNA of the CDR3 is TGTGCCAGCAGGAAGCCAGGGAGCTCCTATAATTCACCCCTCCTCTTT. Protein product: CASRKPGSSYNSPLLF.

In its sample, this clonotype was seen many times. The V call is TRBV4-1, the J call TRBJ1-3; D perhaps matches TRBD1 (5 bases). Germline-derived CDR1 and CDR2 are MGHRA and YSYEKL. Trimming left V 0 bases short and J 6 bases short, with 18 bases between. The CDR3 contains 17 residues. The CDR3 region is CASSQETQAGYENTIYF. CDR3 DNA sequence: TGCGCCAGCAGCCAAGAAACCCAGGCAGGGTATGAAAACACCATATATTTT.

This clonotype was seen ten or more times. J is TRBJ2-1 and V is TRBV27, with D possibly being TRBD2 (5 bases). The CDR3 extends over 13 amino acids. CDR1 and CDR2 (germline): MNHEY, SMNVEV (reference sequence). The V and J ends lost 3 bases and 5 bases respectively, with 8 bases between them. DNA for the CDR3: TGTGCCAGCAGTTTGAGAGCGGACAATGAGCAGTTCTTC. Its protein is CASSLRADNEQFF.

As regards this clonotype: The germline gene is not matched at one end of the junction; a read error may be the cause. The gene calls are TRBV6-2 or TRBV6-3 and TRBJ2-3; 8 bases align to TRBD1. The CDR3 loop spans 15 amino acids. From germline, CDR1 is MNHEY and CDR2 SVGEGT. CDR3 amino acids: CASSYGRGLVATQYF. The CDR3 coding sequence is TGTGCCAGCAGTTACGGCAGGGGGCTGGTAGCTACGCAATATTTT.

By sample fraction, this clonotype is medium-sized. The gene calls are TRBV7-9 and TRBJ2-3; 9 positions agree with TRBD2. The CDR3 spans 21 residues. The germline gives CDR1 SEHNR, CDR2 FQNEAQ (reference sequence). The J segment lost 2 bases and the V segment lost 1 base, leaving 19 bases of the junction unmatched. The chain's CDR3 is CASSLVPGTSRRIEATDTQYF. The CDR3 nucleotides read TGTGCCAGCAGCTTAGTCCCCGGGACTAGCCGAAGGATAGAAGCCACAGATACGCAGTATTTT.

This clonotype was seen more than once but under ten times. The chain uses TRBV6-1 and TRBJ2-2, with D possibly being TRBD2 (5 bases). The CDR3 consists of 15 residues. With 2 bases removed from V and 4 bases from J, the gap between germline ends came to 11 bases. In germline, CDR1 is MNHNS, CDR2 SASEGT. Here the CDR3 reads CASSERTPSTGELFF. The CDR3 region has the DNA TGTGCCAGCAGTGAACGGACTCCTTCCACCGGGGAGCTGTTTTTT.

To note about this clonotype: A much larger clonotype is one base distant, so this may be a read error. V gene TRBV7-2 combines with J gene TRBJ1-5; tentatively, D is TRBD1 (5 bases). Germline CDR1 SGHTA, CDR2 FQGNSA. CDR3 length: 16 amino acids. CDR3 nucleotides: TGTGCCAGCAGCTTAGGATTGGCAGGGCCCAATCAGCCCCCGCATTTT. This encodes CASSLGLAGPNQPPHF.

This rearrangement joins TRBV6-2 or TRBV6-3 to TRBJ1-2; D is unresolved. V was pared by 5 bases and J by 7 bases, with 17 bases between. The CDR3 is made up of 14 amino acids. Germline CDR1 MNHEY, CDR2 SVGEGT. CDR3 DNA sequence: TGTGCCAGCAGTGCCTTTGACGGAGTCTTTGGCTACACCTTC. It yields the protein CASSAFDGVFGYTF.

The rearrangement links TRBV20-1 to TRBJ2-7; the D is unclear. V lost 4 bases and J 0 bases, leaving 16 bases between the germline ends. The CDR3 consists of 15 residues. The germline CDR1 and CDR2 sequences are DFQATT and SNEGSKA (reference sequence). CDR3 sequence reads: CSATAARAYSYEQYF. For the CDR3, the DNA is TGCAGTGCTACTGCGGCCCGGGCCTACTCCTACGAGCAGTACTTC.